The subject of this entry is one T cell receptor beta chain. This CDR3 region has 12 residues. The V gene lost 6 bases and the J gene lost 5 bases, with 10 bases spanning the gap. Germline V gene sequence: CDR1 SNHLY, CDR2 FYNNEI. Original processing methods: Scientists estimated how many nucleated cells there were by amplifying reference gene primers. TCRdb's copy holds only in-frame clones and misses some; the assay was immunoSEQ multiplex PCR. The V and J calls and clone size come from that table; D and trimming were worked out from the DNA. In the table there are 110,000 to 150,000 clones, more than 75% of which are singletons. These data originate in a study of blood T cell repertoires in COVID-19. Looking at the study overall: The samples span acute and convalescent COVID-19 from the United States, Italy and Spain. Sources were T cells, B-cell-depleted T cells, or PBMCs; the material itself was cDNA or gDNA.

The TCR was taken from a man in his sixties with acute or convalescent COVID-19. The chain carries TRBV2 and TRBJ2-5; D is uncertain. The sample consisted of peripheral blood. The CDR3 DNA is TGTGCCAGCAGACCACTTACGGAGACCCAGTACTTC. Translating it yields CASRPLTETQYF.